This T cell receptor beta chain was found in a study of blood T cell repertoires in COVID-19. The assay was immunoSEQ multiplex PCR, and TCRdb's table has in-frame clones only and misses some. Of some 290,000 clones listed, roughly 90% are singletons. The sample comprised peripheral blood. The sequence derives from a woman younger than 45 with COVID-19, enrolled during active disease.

The CDR3 here is CASSNSQGWPLSGNTIYF. CDR3 nucleotide sequence: TGTGCCAGCAGCAACTCACAGGGATGGCCTCTCTCTGGAAACACCATATATTTT. V and J are TRBV7-7 and TRBJ1-3, with D perhaps matching TRBD1 (6 bases). Germline V gives CDR1 SSHAT, CDR2 FNYEAQ (reference sequence). Between the trimmed V and J ends, which lost 5 bases and 0 bases, there was a span of 20 bases. There are 18 residues in the CDR3.